Following are 8 T cell receptor beta chains from one sample sequenced in a study of T cell responses to AZD1222 COVID-19 vaccine. The repertoire was sequenced with immunoSEQ multiplex PCR; TCRdb's copy has only in-frame clones and lacks some. In the table there are roughly 170,000 clones, roughly 88% of which are singletons. Sequencing was performed on peripheral blood, taken on day 0 of AZD1222 vaccination. The receptors derive from an adult in good health.

This rearrangement joins TRBV5-6 to TRBJ2-7, with D perhaps TRBD1 (6 bases). The germline V and J ends were trimmed by 0 bases and 5 bases, with 9 bases remaining between them. CDR3 length equals 13 residues. Germline loops: CDR1 SGHDT, CDR2 YYEEEE. CDR3 loop: CASSLASGDEQYF. Here the CDR3 DNA reads TGTGCCAGCAGCTTGGCGTCAGGGGACGAGCAGTACTTC.

The chain links TRBV7-9 to TRBJ1-1, with a possible D match to TRBD1 (5 bases). The V gene lost 2 bases and the J gene lost 8 bases, with 18 bases spanning the gap. Germline V gene lookup returns CDR1 SEHNR and CDR2 FQNEAQ (reference sequence). The CDR3 is made up of 15 amino acids. The CDR3 DNA sequence: TGTGCCAGCAGCTTATACCCCACAGGATCTCCGGAAGCTTTCTTT. It yields the protein CASSLYPTGSPEAFF.

This clone has more than one count but fewer than ten. J is TRBJ1-4 and V is TRBV5-4; D is possibly TRBD1 (5 bases). The CDR3 has 13 residues. CDR1 is SGHNT and CDR2 is YYREEE in the germline V gene (reference sequence). Trimming left V 0 bases short and J 7 bases short, with 7 bases between. This CDR3 is CASSLGRVEKLFF. As DNA, the CDR3 is TGTGCCAGCAGCTTGGGCAGGGTTGAAAAACTGTTTTTT.

This clone was counted a few times. The J gene is TRBJ2-7, the V gene TRBV2; 11 nucleotides agree with TRBD2. The ends lost 7 bases at V and 3 bases at J; junction bases unmatched: 11. Germline CDR1 and CDR2: SNHLY and FYNNEI. The CDR3 has 16 amino acids. CDR3 region: CASTEWVAGGNYEQYF. CDR3 DNA sequence: TGTGCCAGCACCGAATGGGTAGCGGGAGGGAACTACGAGCAGTACTTC.

This chain connects TRBV18 to TRBJ2-2, with D unresolved. CDR1 and CDR2 (germline): KGHSH, LQKENI. Trimming left V 6 bases short and J 4 bases short, with 9 bases between. The CDR3 totals 13 residues. The CDR3 sequence is CASSRLVTGELFF. The CDR3, as DNA: TGTGCCAGCTCCCGGCTGGTCACCGGGGAGCTGTTTTTT.

The chain couples TRBV6-4 to TRBJ1-1; perhaps TRBD1 as D (5 bases). The CDR3 is 15 residues long. CDR1 MRHNA and CDR2 SNTAGT come from the germline V gene. Trimming pared 4 bases from V and 5 bases from J, leaving 17 bases between. The CDR3 protein is CASSASWGVGTEAFF. In DNA form, the CDR3 reads TGTGCCAGCAGTGCCTCATGGGGGGTCGGGACTGAAGCTTTCTTT.

The chain employs TRBV5-1 and TRBJ1-1, with 8 bases identical to TRBD1. This CDR3 comprises 14 residues. Germline CDR1 is SGHRS and CDR2 is YFSETQ. Trimming took 4 bases from V and 0 from J; bases not matched to a gene: 2. The CDR3 DNA reads as TGCGCCAGCAGCCCGGACAGGGTGAACACTGAAGCTTTCTTT. Protein product: CASSPDRVNTEAFF. The whole variable domain, filled in from reference TRBV5-1 and TRBJ1-1, reads KAGVTQTPRYLIKTRGQQVTLSCSPISGHRSVSWYQQTPGQGLQFLFEYFSETQRNKGNFPGRFSGRQFSNSRSEMNVSTLELGDSALYLCASSPDRVNTEAFFGQGTRLTVV.

The chain joins TRBV27 to TRBJ1-1; TRBD1 aligns across 8 bases. The CDR3 has 14 residues. Looked up from germline, CDR1 is MNHEY and CDR2 is SMNVEV (reference sequence). The V segment lost 3 bases and the J segment 1 base; nucleotides outside the gene matches: 1. For the CDR3, the DNA is TGTGCCAGCAGTTTTGACAGGGGGAACACTGAAGCTTTCTTT. The encoded protein is CASSFDRGNTEAFF.